The sample holds a few counts of the clone carrying this T cell receptor (beta chain). Its antigen is not known. Isolation of CD4+ naive, central memory, regulatory and stem cell-like memory cells was achieved by sorting via CD45RO/CCR7/CD25/CD127/CD95/CD27. Purity exceeding 95% was reached by all sorted populations. Every bit of the isolated RNA underwent reverse transcription, so sequencing read expressed TCRB transcripts. The protocol was immunoSEQ multiplex PCR, while the TCRdb copy is restricted to in-frame clones and leaves out a portion. The repertoire holds about 270,000 clones, with roughly 13% as singletons. The data belong to a study of beta chain features in type 1 diabetes. Study-wide findings and caveats: Naive, central memory and regulatory TCRB repertoires appeared more similar among patients than healthy donors. Shorter TCRB CDR3s, moderately but significantly so, marked every one of the four CD4+ subsets in Type 1 diabetes patients. Patients and controls would share equally any PCR tilt toward shorter templates.

Sequencing input: naive CD4+ T cells from blood. The receptor was derived from a man aged 25 to 45 with type 1 diabetes.

The CDR3 is CASSRASRTETQYF. CDR3 coding DNA: TGTGCCAGCAGCCGCGCTAGCAGGACGGAGACCCAGTACTTC. J is TRBJ2-5 and V is TRBV7-3; tentative D call: TRBD2 (5 bases). The CDR3 is 14 residues long. With 5 bases removed from V and 5 bases from J, the gap between germline ends came to 15 bases. Germline V gene sequence: CDR1 SGHTA, CDR2 FQGTGA.